Listed below are T cell receptor beta chains from one sample, sequenced in a study of blood T cell repertoires in COVID-19. The assay was immunoSEQ multiplex PCR, and TCRdb's table has in-frame clones only and misses some. The sample yields some 130,000 clones, around 85% seen once. Material for sequencing was peripheral blood. These TCRs come from a woman aged 80 or older with acute or convalescent COVID-19. Both conserved end residues are part of each CDR3. D genes are given only for firm matches. Clone size appears in some rows only: once, few, many, or a class for an expanded clone.

J gene: TRBJ1-2
CDR3 length: 14
D gene: TRBD1
clone size: NA
V gene: TRBV6-5
CDR3 DNA: TGTGCCAGCAGGGCAACAGGGGGCATCTATGGCTACACCTTC
CDR3 protein: CASRATGGIYGYTF

J gene: TRBJ2-1
CDR3 length: 15
D gene: NA
clone size: NA
V gene: TRBV11-2
CDR3 DNA: TGTGCCAGCAGCTCTATAGGGGGATCTTACAATGAGCAGTTCTTC
CDR3 protein: CASSSIGGSYNEQFF

J gene: TRBJ2-1
CDR3 length: 13
D gene: NA
clone size: NA
V gene: TRBV11-2
CDR3 DNA: TGTGCCAGCAGCTTAGGGCCAGACAATGAGCAGTTCTTC
CDR3 protein: CASSLGPDNEQFF

J gene: TRBJ2-7
CDR3 length: 11
D gene: NA
clone size: NA
V gene: TRBV2
CDR3 DNA: TGTGCCAGCAGTGGCGAGTACGAGCAGTACTTC
CDR3 protein: CASSGEYEQYF

J gene: TRBJ2-3
CDR3 length: 21
D gene: TRBD2
clone size: NA
V gene: TRBV4-3
CDR3 DNA: TGCGCCAGCAGCCAAGATGACAGGAACCTAGCGGGAGGGCAAGGCACAGATACGCAGTATTTT
CDR3 protein: CASSQDDRNLAGGQGTDTQYF

J gene: TRBJ2-2
CDR3 length: 16
D gene: TRBD2
clone size: few
V gene: TRBV9
CDR3 DNA: TGTGCCAGCTCGAAGCGGGGGGGACCCAACACCGGGGAGCTGTTTTTT
CDR3 protein: CASSKRGGPNTGELFF

J gene: TRBJ1-5
CDR3 length: 15
D gene: TRBD1
clone size: few
V gene: TRBV2
CDR3 DNA: TGTGCCAGCAGTCCGACAGGGGGCAGCAATCAGCCCCAGCATTTT
CDR3 protein: CASSPTGGSNQPQHF

J gene: TRBJ2-7
CDR3 length: 14
D gene: NA
clone size: NA
V gene: TRBV7-6
CDR3 DNA: TGTGCCAGCAGCCCGCGTCGAGGGCGGTACGAGCAGTACTTC
CDR3 protein: CASSPRRGRYEQYF

J gene: TRBJ2-5
CDR3 length: 15
D gene: TRBD2
clone size: NA
V gene: TRBV20-1
CDR3 DNA: TGCAGTGCTAGTATGGCGGGGGGGCCGGAAGAGACCCAGTACTTC
CDR3 protein: CSASMAGGPEETQYF

J gene: TRBJ2-5
CDR3 length: 13
D gene: NA
clone size: NA
V gene: TRBV19
CDR3 DNA: TGTGCCAGTAGTATAGACGGGGAAGAGACCCAGTACTTC
CDR3 protein: CASSIDGEETQYF

J gene: TRBJ2-3
CDR3 length: 15
D gene: NA
clone size: NA
V gene: TRBV4-2
CDR3 DNA: TGTGCCAGCAGCCAGGGGGCCTCTCGGACAGATACGCAGTATTTT
CDR3 protein: CASSQGASRTDTQYF

J gene: TRBJ1-2
CDR3 length: 14
D gene: TRBD1
clone size: NA
V gene: TRBV7-9
CDR3 DNA: TGTGCCAGCAGCCAAGGACAGGGTGACTATGGCTACACCTTC
CDR3 protein: CASSQGQGDYGYTF

J gene: TRBJ2-1
CDR3 length: 15
D gene: NA
clone size: NA
V gene: TRBV19
CDR3 DNA: TGTGCCAGGGCCCCTGCGGGAAACTCCTACAATGAGCAGTTCTTC
CDR3 protein: CARAPAGNSYNEQFF

J gene: TRBJ2-2
CDR3 length: 17
D gene: TRBD2
clone size: NA
V gene: TRBV12-5
CDR3 DNA: TGTGCTAGTGGCCCTCACGGACTAGCGGGGAACACCGGGGAGCTGTTTTTT
CDR3 protein: CASGPHGLAGNTGELFF

J gene: TRBJ2-7
CDR3 length: 14
D gene: TRBD1
clone size: NA
V gene: TRBV19
CDR3 DNA: TGTGCCAGTAGGGACAGGGGGCACTCCTACGAGCAGTACTTC
CDR3 protein: CASRDRGHSYEQYF

J gene: TRBJ2-7
CDR3 length: 15
D gene: TRBD1
clone size: NA
V gene: TRBV6-5
CDR3 DNA: TGTGCCAGCAGCGTGGGACAGGGGGTGATCTACGAGCAGTACTTC
CDR3 protein: CASSVGQGVIYEQYF

J gene: TRBJ1-2
CDR3 length: 15
D gene: NA
clone size: NA
V gene: TRBV6-2/TRBV6-3
CDR3 DNA: TGTGCCAGCAGCAATTCCGACAGGTCCAGCTATGGCTACACCTTC
CDR3 protein: CASSNSDRSSYGYTF

J gene: TRBJ2-7
CDR3 length: 16
D gene: TRBD1
clone size: NA
V gene: TRBV7-2
CDR3 DNA: TGTGCCAGCAGCCCCAACACCGGGACAGGGGATAGGGAGCAGTACTTC
CDR3 protein: CASSPNTGTGDREQYF

J gene: TRBJ1-1
CDR3 length: 14
D gene: TRBD1
clone size: NA
V gene: TRBV16
CDR3 DNA: TGTGCCAGCAGCCAAGGACAGGGGGGGACTGAAGCTTTCTTT
CDR3 protein: CASSQGQGGTEAFF

J gene: TRBJ1-1
CDR3 length: 13
D gene: NA
clone size: NA
V gene: TRBV2
CDR3 DNA: TGTGCCAGCAGTGGGCAGGGGATTACTGAAGCTTTCTTT
CDR3 protein: CASSGQGITEAFF

J gene: TRBJ1-1
CDR3 length: 14
D gene: NA
clone size: few
V gene: TRBV5-6
CDR3 DNA: TGTGCCAGCAGCTCACAGGGTGCCGGCACTGAAGCTTTCTTT
CDR3 protein: CASSSQGAGTEAFF

J gene: TRBJ2-1
CDR3 length: 16
D gene: NA
clone size: NA
V gene: TRBV7-8
CDR3 DNA: TGTGCCAGCAGCTCAGACTCCCGCTCCCACCTTAATGAGCAGTTCTTC
CDR3 protein: CASSSDSRSHLNEQFF

J gene: TRBJ1-2
CDR3 length: 15
D gene: NA
clone size: NA
V gene: TRBV19
CDR3 DNA: TGTGCCAGTAGGAAACCAACGCAGGGCTCCTATGGCTACACCTTC
CDR3 protein: CASRKPTQGSYGYTF

J gene: TRBJ2-2
CDR3 length: 16
D gene: TRBD1
clone size: NA
V gene: TRBV2
CDR3 DNA: TGTGCCAGCAGCGTACCGGGACAGGGGAATGCCGGGGAGCTGTTTTTT
CDR3 protein: CASSVPGQGNAGELFF

J gene: TRBJ2-1
CDR3 length: 12
D gene: NA
clone size: NA
V gene: TRBV6-2/TRBV6-3
CDR3 DNA: TGTGCCAGCAGTTACCCCACAAATGAGCAGTTCTTC
CDR3 protein: CASSYPTNEQFF